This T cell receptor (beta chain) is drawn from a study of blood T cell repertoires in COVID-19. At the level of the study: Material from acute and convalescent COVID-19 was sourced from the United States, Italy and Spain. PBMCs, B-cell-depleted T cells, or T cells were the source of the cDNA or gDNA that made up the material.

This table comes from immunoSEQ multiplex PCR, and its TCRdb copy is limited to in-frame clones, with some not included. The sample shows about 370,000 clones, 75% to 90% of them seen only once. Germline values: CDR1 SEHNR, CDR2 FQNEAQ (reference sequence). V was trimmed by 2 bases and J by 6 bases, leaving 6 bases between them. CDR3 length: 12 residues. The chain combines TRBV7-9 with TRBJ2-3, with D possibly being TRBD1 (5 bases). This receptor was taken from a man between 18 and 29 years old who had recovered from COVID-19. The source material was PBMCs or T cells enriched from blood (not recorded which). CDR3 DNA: TGTGCCAGCAGCTTACAGGGCGATACGCAGTATTTT. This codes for CASSLQGDTQYF.